Each of the 17 T cell receptor beta chains below was sequenced from the same sample in a study of beta chain features in type 1 diabetes. Expressed TCRB transcripts were sequenced, since all the RNA that had been isolated was reverse transcribed. Generated by immunoSEQ multiplex PCR, the TCRdb table keeps only in-frame clones and is missing some. The sample contains some 150,000 clones, more than 9.5% of which appear only once. Sequencing was done on a sample of central memory CD4+ T cells from blood. Receptors were obtained from a young man in good health.

V usage is TRBV19 and J usage is TRBJ2-2; D call uncertain. Trimming took off 4 bases at V and 1 base at J, with 10 bases between the two ends. CDR3 length: 15 amino acids. Germline V lookup: CDR1 LNHDA, CDR2 SQIVND (reference sequence). This CDR3 reads CASSSLVLNTGELFF. As DNA, the CDR3 is TGTGCCAGTAGTAGCCTTGTGTTGAACACCGGGGAGCTGTTTTTT.

The rearrangement joins TRBV9 to TRBJ2-5; D uncertain. With 3 bases removed from V and 5 bases from J, the gap between germline ends came to 14 bases. This CDR3 region has 14 residues. Germline CDR1 reads SGDLS; CDR2 reads YYNGEE. CDR3 DNA sequence: TGTGCCAGCAGCGCTCAATTACAAGGGGAGACCCAGTACTTC. As protein: CASSAQLQGETQYF. Using reference TRBV9 and TRBJ2-5 for the parts outside the CDR3, the full variable domain is DSGVTQTPKHLITATGQRVTLRCSPRSGDLSVYWYQQSLDQGLQFLIQYYNGEERAKGNILERFSAQQFPDLHSELNLSSLELGDSALYFCASSAQLQGETQYFGPGTRLLVL.

This clone was observed a few times. This rearrangement joins TRBV5-4 to TRBJ2-3; the D gene could be TRBD1 or TRBD2 (6 bases each). The CDR3 totals 15 residues. The ends were cut back, 4 bases at V and 2 bases at J, with 14 bases in the middle. Looked up from germline, CDR1 is SGHNT and CDR2 is YYREEE (reference sequence). In DNA form, the CDR3 reads TGTGCCAGCAGCGCTCTAGGGGGGAACACAGATACGCAGTATTTT. It codes for CASSALGGNTDTQYF.

This sequence joins TRBV7-2 and TRBJ1-2, with D uncertain. The CDR3 is 14 residues long. The V and J ends lost 3 bases and 4 bases respectively, with 12 bases between them. From germline, CDR1 is SGHTA and CDR2 FQGNSA. The CDR3 nucleotides read TGTGCCAGCAGCTTGGATCAGGTCTCCTATGGCTACACCTTC. This translates into CASSLDQVSYGYTF.

The table lists this clone with a few counts. V and J are TRBV30 and TRBJ1-3; 8 positions match TRBD1. This CDR3 spans 13 amino acids. From germline, CDR1 is GTSNPN and CDR2 SVGIG (reference sequence). The J segment lost 4 bases and the V segment lost 5 bases, leaving 4 bases of the junction unmatched. CDR3 amino acids: CAWGRDRGNTIYF. Here the CDR3 DNA reads TGTGCCTGGGGCCGGGACAGGGGAAACACCATATATTTT.

The chain is built from TRBV7-9 and TRBJ1-5; possible D gene TRBD1, 6 bases. Germline V lookup: CDR1 SEHNR, CDR2 FQNEAQ (reference sequence). V lost 8 bases and J lost 11, with 16 bases in between. The CDR3 sequence is 12 residues long. DNA of the CDR3: TGTGCCAGCGCCGGGGGGCCTGTGACCCAGCATTTT. The encoded protein is CASAGGPVTQHF.

The chain has TRBV19 and TRBJ2-3; D not resolved. Germline V gives CDR1 LNHDA, CDR2 SQIVND (reference sequence). V was clipped by 7 bases and J by 8 bases, with 4 bases between them. The CDR3 loop spans 9 amino acids. This chain's CDR3 is CASNGTQYF. In nucleotides, the CDR3 is TGTGCCAGTAATGGTACGCAGTATTTT. Using reference TRBV19 and TRBJ2-3 for the parts outside the CDR3, the full variable domain is DGGITQSPKYLFRKEGQNVTLSCEQNLNHDAMYWYRQDPGQGLRLIYYSQIVNDFQKGDIAEGYSVSREKKESFPLTVTSAQKNPTAFYLCASNGTQYFGPGTRLTVL.

This clone was recorded once. This rearrangement joins TRBV18 to TRBJ2-5; 7 bases fit TRBD1. The germline gives CDR1 KGHSH, CDR2 LQKENI. Trimming removed 6 bases from V and 2 bases from J; junction bases left unmatched: 6. This CDR3 region has 14 residues. The CDR3 reads CASSGDSWQETQYF. In nucleotides, the CDR3 is TGTGCCAGCTCGGGGGACAGTTGGCAAGAGACCCAGTACTTC.

The sample holds a few counts of this clone. The chain is built from TRBV6-1 and TRBJ1-5, with 9 bases fitting TRBD1. The CDR3 consists of 14 residues. The V and J ends lost 5 bases and 7 bases, in that order; junction bases with no gene match: 6. In germline, CDR1 is MNHNS, CDR2 SASEGT. The CDR3 sequence is CASSQDRGRQPQHF. The CDR3 DNA is TGTGCCAGCAGTCAGGACAGGGGCAGGCAGCCCCAGCATTTT.

This clone came up a few times. CDR3 sequence: CASALFNVLTF. DNA of the CDR3: TGTGCCAGCGCTCTTTTCAACGTCCTGACTTTC. The chain links TRBV6-5 to TRBJ2-6; D uncertain. This CDR3 is 11 amino acids long. V lost 8 bases, J lost 9 bases, and 8 bases lay in between. Germline V lookup: CDR1 MNHEY, CDR2 SVGAGI.

This clone was found a few times. The rearrangement uses TRBV11-1 and TRBJ2-2; TRBD2 agrees at 8 bases. Per germline, CDR1 SGHAT and CDR2 FQDESV (reference sequence). The CDR3 spans 15 residues. After removal of 4 bases from V and 5 bases from J, the junction contained 6 bases not matched to a gene. CDR3 coding DNA: TGTGCCAGCAGCTCCGCGGGGGGCCAGACCGGGGAGCTGTTTTTT. Translation gives CASSSAGGQTGELFF.

This chain links TRBV10-3 with TRBJ2-1; 7 bases align to TRBD1. The CDR3 is 15 residues long. Losses at the gene ends were 3 bases for V and 3 bases for J; bases not matched to a gene: 5. Germline V gene data show CDR1 as ENHRY and CDR2 as SYGVKD. For the CDR3, the DNA is TGTGCCATCAGTGAAGGGACAGCGTACTACAATGAGCAGTTCTTC. Translated: CAISEGTAYYNEQFF.

This clone was observed a handful of times. The chain links TRBV29-1 to TRBJ2-1; 10 bases line up with TRBD1. The CDR3 loop spans 15 amino acids. The germline V gene has CDR1 SQVTM and CDR2 ANQGSEA. V was pared by 4 bases and J by 7 bases, with 10 bases of the junction left unmatched. CDR3 nucleotides: TGCAGCGTTGGTACCGGGACAGGGGTAAATAATGAGCAGTTCTTC. This gives the protein CSVGTGTGVNNEQFF.

The chain carries TRBV4-1 and TRBJ2-5; possibly TRBD2 for D (5 bases). Germline CDR1 is MGHRA and CDR2 is YSYEKL. Trimming removed 1 base from V and 4 bases from J, with 16 bases in between. This CDR3 has 16 amino acids. The CDR3 loop is CASSQVMPPRGETQYF. The CDR3 DNA is TGCGCCAGCAGCCAAGTAATGCCTCCCCGGGGAGAGACCCAGTACTTC.

This clone was detected only a few times. The chain links TRBV7-2 to TRBJ2-5; maybe TRBD1 (5 bases). CDR3 size: 15 residues. Germline V gene lookup returns CDR1 SGHTA and CDR2 FQGNSA. V was cut by 1 base and J by 5 bases, with 14 bases left in between. The CDR3 region has the DNA TGTGCCAGCAGCTTAGGAGGTGGCTCAGGGGAGACCCAGTACTTC. Amino acids: CASSLGGGSGETQYF.

This sequence joins TRBV7-9 and TRBJ2-2, with 7 bases that match TRBD1. Losses at the gene ends were 5 bases for V and 5 bases for J; bases not matched to a gene: 11. The CDR3 sequence is 16 residues long. The germline V gene encodes CDR1 SEHNR and CDR2 FQNEAQ (reference sequence). In nucleotides, the CDR3 is TGTGCCAGCAGCCCGGTAAAGGGGGCGCTGACCGGGGAGCTGTTTTTT. Amino acid sequence: CASSPVKGALTGELFF.

The CDR3 protein is CACDRENIQYF. The CDR3 DNA follows: TGTGCCTGCGACAGGGAAAACATTCAGTACTTC. This chain links TRBV30 with TRBJ2-4, with 7 bases aligning to TRBD1. The CDR3 is 11 residues long. J gave up 5 bases and V 6 bases, and 1 base lay outside the gene matches. Germline CDR1 is GTSNPN and CDR2 is SVGIG (reference sequence).